This record covers a single T cell receptor beta chain. Its cognate antigen is unknown. This sample was taken from a study of cytomegalovirus exposure and HLA in healthy donors. Overall study context: Inside one of the first data releases sat 80 million to 95 million unique TCRs taken from HLA-typed donors. Study-wide results and caveats: Later on, a genetic analysis was performed. It linked a missense variant in DCLRE1C with V- and J-gene trimming of TCR beta.

The PCR employed 60 Vbeta primers together with 13 Jbeta primers. Libraries were prepared by immunoSEQ multiplex PCR; TCRdb keeps only in-frame clonotypes and omits some of them. Among over 80,000 clones, over 75% were seen once, and the ten largest hold more than 4.5%. The sequence was obtained from a man aged 35 to 55 in good health and CMV-seropositive. Sequenced input: PBMCs.

The DNA of the CDR3 is TGTGCCAGCAGCGCGGGACAGTGGGGATCACCCCTCCACTTT. Protein sequence: CASSAGQWGSPLHF. The rearrangement links TRBV9 to TRBJ1-6, with 7 bases fitting TRBD1. The V gene's germline CDR1 is SGDLS and CDR2 YYNGEE. This CDR3 has 14 amino acids. J lost 10 bases, V lost 3 bases, and 7 bases had no gene match.